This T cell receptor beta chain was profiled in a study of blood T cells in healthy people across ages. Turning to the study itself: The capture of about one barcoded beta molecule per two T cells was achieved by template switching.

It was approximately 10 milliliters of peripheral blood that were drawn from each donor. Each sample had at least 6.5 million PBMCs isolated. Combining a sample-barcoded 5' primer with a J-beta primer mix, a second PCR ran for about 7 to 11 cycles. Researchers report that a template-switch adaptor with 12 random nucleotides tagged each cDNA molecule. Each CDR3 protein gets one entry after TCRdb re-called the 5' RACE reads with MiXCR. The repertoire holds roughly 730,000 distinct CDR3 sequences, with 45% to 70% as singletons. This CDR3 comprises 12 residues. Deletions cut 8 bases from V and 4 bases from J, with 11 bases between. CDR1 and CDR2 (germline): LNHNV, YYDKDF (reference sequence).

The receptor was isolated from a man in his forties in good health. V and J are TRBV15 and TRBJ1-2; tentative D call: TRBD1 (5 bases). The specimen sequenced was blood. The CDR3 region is CATQQEGYGYTF. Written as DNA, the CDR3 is TGTGCCACCCAACAGGAAGGCTATGGCTACACCTTC.